The 2 T cell receptor beta chains below all came from one sample that was sequenced in a study of CD8+ T cells in alopecia areata. RNA extraction and reverse transcription yielded cDNA as sequencing template. The table came from immunoSEQ multiplex PCR; TCRdb's copy has only in-frame clones and leaves some out. The sample records under 85,000 clones, about 44% being singletons. The sequenced sample was CD8+ T cells sorted from blood, obtained at week 0. Receptors originate from a human donor with alopecia areata.

This clone was seen a few times. The rearrangement uses TRBV5-4 and TRBJ2-1; D is possibly TRBD1 or TRBD2 (5 bases each). This CDR3 region has 16 residues. The germline V gene encodes CDR1 SGHNT and CDR2 YYREEE (reference sequence). Trimming removed 5 bases from V and 6 bases from J, with 21 bases in between. The CDR3 DNA reads TGTGCCAGCAGGGTGCTCCAGGGAGAGGCCTTCAATGAGCAGTTCTTC. It codes for CASRVLQGEAFNEQFF. Variable domain in full (rest from reference TRBV5-4 and TRBJ2-1): ETGVTQSPTHLIKTRGQQVTLRCSSQSGHNTVSWYQQALGQGPQFIFQYYREEENGRGNFPPRFSGLQFPNYSSELNVNALELDDSALYLCASRVLQGEAFNEQFFGPGTRLTVL.

The V and J genes are TRBV29-1 and TRBJ2-5; D ambiguous. Germline CDR1 reads SQVTM; CDR2 reads ANQGSEA. Trimming shortened V by 3 bases and J by 1 base, and 6 bases separated the two germline ends. The CDR3 extends over 12 amino acids. The CDR3 sequence: CSVEGSQETQYF. CDR3 coding DNA: TGCAGCGTTGAGGGCTCCCAAGAGACCCAGTACTTC.